This T cell receptor beta chain was identified during a study of cytomegalovirus exposure and HLA in healthy donors (dated by TCRdb to about 2017). Some background on the complete study: An earlier analysis of 587 of the donors reported approximately 300 Gb of sequence data and some 100 million unique TCR beta sequences from about 200 million T cells. To predict cytomegalovirus infection status, the study brought together high-throughput TCR immunosequencing, statistical association of individual TCRs with disease status, and machine learning. Every repertoire in the discovery cohort had been generated on one and the same sequencing platform. Donor age, sex, ethnicity and CMV serostatus were compiled together with the repertoire data. The later analysis used no new phenotypic data to find candidate immune exposures, relying instead on TCR beta sequences and their occurrence across donors. The genetic ancestry cluster associated with self-reported Caucasian donors included about 81% of the 300 to 400 genotyped donors. An earlier analysis of around 580 of the donors used high-throughput TCR beta sequencing to judge whether each TCR beta V gene segment behaved as functional or pseudogenic. The study profiled the T cell repertoires of hundreds of subjects by immunosequencing and related them to cytomegalovirus serostatus. On average, about 200,000 unique TCR beta nucleotide sequences were sequenced per donor among 350 to 400 genotyped donors of the cohort, with roughly 18% of those sequences being non-productive. Along with the roughly 670-subject first cohort, a separate validation cohort of about 110 different subjects was used. A later analysis re-analyzed previously published TCR beta repertoires from approximately 700 donors and added high-resolution HLA genotyping to study TCR occurrence patterns. A handful of DR-DQ haplotypes were handled as single units for association and clustering because linkage in the cohort was strong. The study was designed to test whether signatures of past pathogen exposure could be identified by cataloging public T cell receptors. HLA typing included class I and class II loci at four-digit resolution. An early release covering approximately 600 HLA-typed donors comprised roughly 300 gigabases of sequencing data and about 90 million unique TCR sequences. In a later genetic analysis, genome-wide SNP genotypes for about three fifths of the roughly 670 donors were used, and that subset was treated as a discovery cohort. The number of donors typed differed by locus, with 629-630 for A, B, C, DRB1 and DQB1, 522 for DQA1, about 610 for DPA1, and around 460 for DPB1. General conclusions and limits of the study: The only immune exposure information available for the cohort was CMV serostatus. The classifier was reported to diagnose cytomegalovirus status with high specificity and sensitivity in both the original and validation cohorts. In the study, approximately 160 TCR beta chains were listed as associated with cytomegalovirus. In an earlier analysis of more than 500 of the donors, most TCR beta V segments appeared in productive rearrangements about 87% or about 30% of the time, broadly matching IMGT annotations. A later analysis found that TCR association rates varied across HLA loci, with DRB1 alleles showing the most associated TCRs and HLA-C alleles the fewest. A cluster of highly shared sequence variants was judged likely to be a technical artifact of the sequencing pipeline. The authors suggested that the approach could potentially be generalized to other disease states and immunological phenotypes. In this cohort, only TCR beta chains were sequenced, and detectable features were limited by the absence of alpha or paired-chain data. In a later analysis, most CMV-associated TCR beta chains were found to appear HLA-restricted, with HLA associations seemingly driven largely by CMV exposure. Strong co-occurrence of HLA alleles, especially DR and DQ, made assigning TCR associations to individual alleles difficult. Because HLA typing was unavailable for some donors at each locus, only the typed subset was used in association tests. A later analysis associated some 17,000 TCR beta sequences with specific HLA alleles at a false discovery rate of 0.05. An association between a missense DCLRE1C variant and V-gene and J-gene trimming of TCR beta chains was found in a later genetic analysis and replicated in an independent cohort. The presence/absence analyses assumed that sequencing depth was roughly uniform across donors, and that assumption may not be true. Across donors, most TCR sequences were observed very rarely, whereas some public TCRs were present in many individuals. A further reported finding was that TCR beta sequences accurately predicted the HLA-A and HLA-B alleles for most subjects in the first cohort. A later analysis reported that several top co-occurrence clusters appeared linked to parvovirus B19, influenza, CMV and Epstein-Barr virus. Compared with the roughly 700-donor mean, donors in an Asian-associated ancestry cluster had fewer N-insertions in productive TCRs, according to a later genetic analysis. A few of the identified cytomegalovirus-associated TCR beta chains were confirmed in vitro to be specific for cytomegalovirus antigens. Because counts were too low, around 18 rarely observed V segments, including chromosome 9 orphons, were left out of the earlier analysis of 500 to 650 of the donors. Because the 87-base-pair reads could not distinguish some IMGT-functional V segments, including TRBV6-2 and TRBV6-3, those segments were excluded. Correlated functional status among segregating V segments might reflect linkage disequilibrium, but an unknown experimental factor could not be ruled out. In a later analysis, HLA-associated TCR beta chains were found to be more clonally expanded and to have lower generation probabilities than equally common non-associated chains.

Libraries were prepared through the immunoSEQ multiplex PCR assay. For the multiplex PCR, a mixture combining 60 forward primers for TCR Vbeta segments and 13 reverse primers for TCR Jbeta segments was used. The CDR3 region of rearranged TCR beta genes was amplified from genomic DNA by a multiplex PCR assay. On the Illumina HiSeq System, the amplified TCR beta libraries were sequenced as 87-base-pair reads. The paper's data handling went like this. Across the 600 to 700 repertoires, a later analysis counted about 81 million unique TCR beta chains, about 10 million of which were shared by at least two donors. To remove PCR and sequencing errors, raw reads were error-corrected and collapsed into unique sequences using a nearest-neighbor algorithm that merged closely related sequences. To assign V, D and J gene segments, CDR3 sequences were aligned to IMGT reference sequences. For a sequence to be retained, a match of at least six nucleotides was required to both a V gene segment and a J gene segment. A rearrangement counted as productive if the CDR3 had no stop codons and remained in frame with V and J, and every other rearrangement counted as non-productive. CDR3 was defined according to IMGT convention as the region running from the second conserved V-encoded cysteine to the conserved J-encoded phenylalanine. Sequences without an unambiguous match to a single V gene segment were excluded from the earlier analysis of about 600 of the donors. An earlier analysis of 587 of the donors called V segments functional above 56.7% productive rearrangements and segregating when the between-donor standard deviation exceeded 5%. To diagnose cytomegalovirus status from the catalog of TCR beta chain sequences, a statistical classification framework was built. In a later analysis, V and J genes were assigned by comparing TCR nucleotide sequences against IMGT/GENE-DB human TR gene sequences. In a later analysis, CDR3 sequences and most-parsimonious VDJ recombination scenarios were assigned using the TCRdist pipeline. A later analysis defined each TCR beta chain by its CDR3 amino acid sequence plus V-gene family, and excluded reads lacking a unique V-gene family. In a later analysis, around 600 highly shared, low-generation-probability nucleotide sequences were removed to address suspected cross-contamination and a sequencing artifact. In a later analysis, a clonal expansion index for each public chain was calculated from normalized within-repertoire ranks of inferred template counts. A later analysis computed generation probabilities with a VDJ recombination model fitted to out-of-frame rearrangements, and checked the results against IGoR. Hypergeometric tests were used in a later analysis to score TCR-TCR, TCR-HLA and TCR-CMV co-occurrence, with a repertoire-size bias correction applied to the TCR pairs. False discovery rates were estimated in a later analysis by permuting HLA or CMV assignments 20 times. A later analysis grouped co-occurring TCRs with DBSCAN, adding TCRdist sequence similarity when clustering within HLA-allele-positive subsets. Repertoires with fewer than 30,000 or more than 120,000 public chains were left out of co-occurrence clustering, as were five repertoires with anomalous nucleotide sharing. Drawn from immuneACCESS, this table holds only the in-frame rearrangements with V and J called that TCRdb kept. Clones are partly lost; checked studies trace under half to an unresolved V gene and leave the rest unexplained. From that table come the V and J calls and clone size; the DNA was used to work out D and trimming. In all, the sample holds roughly 130,000 clones, and around 80% of those were seen once. Approximately 2.6% of the sample belongs to the ten largest clones.

Based on the germline V gene (reference sequence), the CDR1 and CDR2 sequences are LNHDA and SQIVND. The CDR3, from cysteine to phenylalanine, totals 16 residues. Here the CDR3 DNA is all that survives: 48 bases in frame from base 1. The cohort consisted of hundreds of healthy bone marrow donors. At the time of sampling, all cohort members were nominally healthy, though unrecorded immune exposures were likely present. The donor was CMV seronegative and was included in the group of a few hundred seronegative cohort members. A peripheral blood sample was collected from each donor, and TCR beta sequencing was performed on peripheral blood mononuclear cells. The Qiagen DNeasy Blood Extraction Kit was used to extract genomic DNA from the blood cell samples. In regard to this clone: Its antigen specificity is not known. The junction departs from the called germline gene at one end, perhaps through a read error.

Recombination joined TRBV19 with TRBJ1-2; 9 nucleotides in the junction match TRBD1. The sequencing input was PBMCs. The source of this sequence is a man between 45 and 60 years old in good health and CMV-seronegative. For the CDR3, the sequence is CASTQFPGTGNSGYTF. In nucleotides, the sequence is TGTGCCAGTACTCAGTTCCCCGGGACAGGGAACTCTGGCTACACCTTC. With the portions outside the CDR3 filled from the reference TRBV19 and TRBJ1-2 genes, the complete variable region becomes DGGITQSPKYLFRKEGQNVTLSCEQNLNHDAMYWYRQDPGQGLRLIYYSQIVNDFQKGDIAEGYSVSREKKESFPLTVTSAQKNPTAFYLCASTQFPGTGNSGYTFGSGTRLTVV.